Described below is a single TCR beta chain sequence and its context. The source of the sample is a study of blood T cell repertoires in COVID-19. Study overall: Whether acute or convalescent, the COVID-19 samples came from the United States, Italy and Spain. T cells, B-cell-depleted T cells, or PBMCs supplied cDNA or gDNA.

Germline CDR1 KGHDR, CDR2 SFDVKD. The CDR3 contains 13 residues. V dropped 4 bases and J dropped 5 bases, with 10 bases sitting between them. Profiled with immunoSEQ multiplex PCR; TCRdb holds only in-frame clones, not every one. This table holds about 300,000 clones, over 85% found once. The chain links TRBV24-1 to TRBJ1-2; D unresolved. Sequenced: peripheral blood. The TCR comes from a woman aged 25 to 39 with COVID-19, enrolled during active disease. The CDR3 bases are TGTGCCACCAGTGACCCGACGGGATATGGCTACACCTTC. It codes for CATSDPTGYGYTF.